A single sample is the source of the 15 T cell receptor beta chains below, sequenced in a study of monozygotic twins with inflammatory bowel disease. TCRdb processed the 5' RACE reads again and assigns one entry to each CDR3 protein, with no DNA. The listing contains about 140,000 distinct CDR3 sequences. Sequencing was performed on blood. The receptors shown here come from a human donor with ulcerative colitis or Crohn's disease, or a healthy co-twin of an affected twin (not recorded which).

The rearrangement links TRBV4-1 to TRBJ2-7. The CDR3 is 15 amino acids. The V gene's germline CDR1 is MGHRA and CDR2 YSYEKL. This chain's CDR3 is CASSQDIKGGNEQYF.

The CDR3 protein is CASSLVAAFTDTQYF. V gene TRBV12-3 or TRBV12-4 combines with J gene TRBJ2-3; TCRdb gives TRBD2 as the D gene, but with no DNA this cannot be confirmed. This CDR3 has 15 amino acids.

The CDR3 loop is CSAIPGLARGGPYEQYF. The chain recombines TRBV20-1 with TRBJ2-7; the D call from TCRdb, TRBD2, cannot be confirmed without DNA. CDR1 is DFQATT, CDR2 SNEGSKA, per germline (reference sequence). The CDR3 extends over 17 amino acids.

CDR3 sequence reads: CATSRVLPRHYEQYF. This chain links TRBV15 with TRBJ2-7. CDR1 is LNHNV, CDR2 YYDKDF, per germline (reference sequence). There are 15 residues in the CDR3.

J is TRBJ1-5 and V is TRBV7-8; the TCRdb D gene call, TRBD1, has no DNA to confirm it. Germline V gene sequence: CDR1 SGHVS, CDR2 FQNEAQ. There are 14 residues in the CDR3. The CDR3 loop is CASSLGGGFQPQHF.

The rearrangement joins TRBV27 to TRBJ2-3; the D call from TCRdb, TRBD2, cannot be confirmed without DNA. The CDR3 spans 18 residues. Germline V CDR1 and CDR2: MNHEY, SMNVEV (reference sequence). CDR3 residues: CASSLIKLASGSTDTQYF.

This sequence joins TRBV5-4 and TRBJ2-7; TCRdb's assignment of TRBD1 cannot be checked, as there is no DNA. The germline V gene has CDR1 SGHNT and CDR2 YYREEE (reference sequence). This CDR3 spans 15 amino acids. CDR3 loop: CASSLEGTRSYEQYF.

The CDR3 region is CASSVLDRTYEQYF. The V and J genes are TRBV5-8 and TRBJ2-7; absent DNA, TCRdb's TRBD1 call cannot be checked. From germline, CDR1 is SGHTS and CDR2 YDEGEE. CDR3 size: 14 residues.

The chain employs TRBV14 and TRBJ2-1; absent DNA, TCRdb's TRBD2 call cannot be checked. Germline-derived CDR1 and CDR2 are SGHDN and FVKESK. The CDR3 contains 17 residues. The CDR3 sequence is CASRGTAGTPSYNEQFF.

The genes are TRBV6-2 or TRBV6-3 and TRBJ1-1. Germline V gene lookup returns CDR1 MNHEY and CDR2 SVGEGT. The CDR3 covers 17 residues. The CDR3 protein is CASSYSRGSLENTEAFF.

The genes are TRBV4-1 and TRBJ2-7; the D call from TCRdb, TRBD2, cannot be confirmed without DNA. The CDR3 contains 15 residues. Germline V lookup: CDR1 MGHRA, CDR2 YSYEKL. The CDR3 reads CASSQGLAGVYEQYF.

The V gene is TRBV9, the J gene TRBJ2-2; TCRdb's D gene call, TRBD2, goes unchecked for lack of DNA. Looked up from germline, CDR1 is SGDLS and CDR2 is YYNGEE. The CDR3 loop spans 17 amino acids. CDR3 residues: CASSVGGNAVYTGELFF. The full variable domain, completed using reference TRBV9 and TRBJ2-2, is DSGVTQTPKHLITATGQRVTLRCSPRSGDLSVYWYQQSLDQGLQFLIQYYNGEERAKGNILERFSAQQFPDLHSELNLSSLELGDSALYFCASSVGGNAVYTGELFFGEGSRLTVL.

The rearrangement joins TRBV20-1 to TRBJ1-5; without DNA, the TCRdb call of TRBD1 cannot be checked. The V gene's germline CDR1 is DFQATT and CDR2 SNEGSKA (reference sequence). The CDR3 has 12 residues. Here the CDR3 reads CSAQDRAQPQHF.

The chain joins TRBV24-1 to TRBJ2-2; the D call of TRBD2 rests on TCRdb alone, since no DNA is present to check it. The CDR3 covers 16 residues. Germline V lookup: CDR1 KGHDR, CDR2 SFDVKD. CDR3 residues: CATSDPPGLITGELFF.

J is TRBJ2-7 and V is TRBV21-1; TCRdb calls TRBD2, which cannot be checked without DNA. TRBV21-1 represents a pseudogene. This CDR3 spans 17 amino acids. The chain's CDR3 is CASSKAPLAGGNYEQYF.